What follows are 26 T cell receptor beta chains derived from one specimen sequenced in a study of blood T cell repertoires in COVID-19. Repertoires were generated with immunoSEQ multiplex PCR, while TCRdb's copy carries only in-frame clones and drops some. The sample includes 130,000 or so clones, almost 70% of them seen just once. The specimen sequenced was peripheral blood. The origin of the receptors is a woman in her 70s with acute or convalescent COVID-19.

The gene calls are TRBV6-2 or TRBV6-3 and TRBJ2-7; the D is unclear. CDR3 length: 14 residues. Per germline, CDR1 MNHEY and CDR2 SVGEGT. Trimming stripped 2 bases from V and 3 bases from J, with 11 bases between. The CDR3 DNA reads TGTGCCAGCAGTTACCGATCTACTCTCTACGAGCAGTACTTC. Translation: CASSYRSTLYEQYF.

V and J are TRBV11-2 and TRBJ2-1, with TRBD2 matching over 11 bases. The CDR3 consists of 14 residues. The V segment lost 11 bases and the J segment 3 bases; nucleotides outside the gene matches: 6. The germline V gene has CDR1 SGHAT and CDR2 FQNNGV. CDR3 coding DNA: TGTGCCTTAGGGCTAGCGGGGGGCTACAATGAGCAGTTCTTC. Translation gives CALGLAGGYNEQFF.

The V gene is TRBV10-3, the J gene TRBJ1-1; D possibly corresponds to TRBD1 (5 bases). Per germline, CDR1 ENHRY and CDR2 SYGVKD. CDR3 length: 12 residues. V shed 10 bases and J shed 7 bases, with 16 bases lying between them. The CDR3 bases are TGTGCCACCAGACCCCAGGGAGGTGAAGCTTTCTTT. This translates into CATRPQGGEAFF.

This rearrangement joins TRBV28 to TRBJ2-7; D ambiguous. Germline lookup yields CDR1 MDHEN and CDR2 SYDVKM. The CDR3 is 13 residues long. Trimming removed 3 bases at V and 4 bases at J, with 10 bases between. The CDR3, as DNA: TGTGCCAGCAGTTTGAGTTTCTCTTACGAGCAGTACTTC. Translated: CASSLSFSYEQYF.

The rearrangement uses TRBV6-4 and TRBJ2-6; tentative D call: TRBD1 (5 bases). Germline-derived CDR1 and CDR2 are MRHNA and SNTAGT. The CDR3 loop spans 15 amino acids. V dropped 3 bases and J dropped 0 bases, with 6 bases sitting between them. The CDR3 DNA sequence: TGTGCCAGCAGTGAGGACAACTCTGGGGCCAACGTCCTGACTTTC. Amino acid sequence: CASSEDNSGANVLTF.

The chain couples TRBV5-6 to TRBJ2-6; 7 bases agree with TRBD1. Trimming removed 3 bases from V and 0 bases from J; junction bases left unmatched: 3. Germline CDR1 SGHDT, CDR2 YYEEEE. This CDR3 spans 16 amino acids. The CDR3 DNA reads TGTGCCAGCAGCTGGACAGGTTACTCTGGGGCCAACGTCCTGACTTTC. It encodes CASSWTGYSGANVLTF.

This clone was observed a few times. V and J are TRBV5-6 and TRBJ1-3; tentative D call: TRBD1 (5 bases). Germline CDR1 and CDR2: SGHDT and YYEEEE. This CDR3 spans 14 amino acids. V lost 3 bases and J 2 bases, leaving 9 bases between the germline ends. This chain's CDR3 is CASSSQGTGNTIYF. In DNA, the CDR3 is TGTGCCAGCAGCTCTCAGGGAACTGGAAACACCATATATTTT.

This sequence joins TRBV12-3 or TRBV12-4 and TRBJ2-3, with D unresolved. V shed 6 bases and J shed 5 bases, with 12 bases lying between them. The CDR3 runs 13 residues. The CDR3 bases are TGTGCCAGCAGCCCCTCTCAACTAGATACGCAGTATTTT. This encodes CASSPSQLDTQYF.

This CDR3 is CASSLYGSGISYEQYF. CDR3 nucleotides: TGTGCCAGCAGCTTATATGGTAGCGGAATCTCCTACGAGCAGTACTTC. The chain employs TRBV7-9 and TRBJ2-7; TRBD2 is a possible D gene (6 bases). Between the trimmed V and J ends, which lost 2 bases and 0 bases, there was a span of 14 bases. Germline CDR1 is SEHNR and CDR2 is FQNEAQ (reference sequence). This CDR3 has 16 amino acids.

This clone appeared a few times. The CDR3 nucleotides read TGTGCCAGCACCCGAGGGGGAAGCGGCCAAGAGACCCAGTACTTC. Protein product: CASTRGGSGQETQYF. The V and J genes are TRBV9 and TRBJ2-5; maybe TRBD1 (6 bases). This CDR3 has 15 amino acids. Trimming removed 6 bases at V and 1 base at J, with 16 bases between. Germline loops: CDR1 SGDLS, CDR2 YYNGEE. Full variable domain (outside the CDR3, taken from reference TRBV9 and TRBJ2-5): DSGVTQTPKHLITATGQRVTLRCSPRSGDLSVYWYQQSLDQGLQFLIQYYNGEERAKGNILERFSAQQFPDLHSELNLSSLELGDSALYFCASTRGGSGQETQYFGPGTRLLVL.

This clone has ten or more counts. The genes are TRBV14 and TRBJ1-1, with D possibly TRBD1 on 6 matching bases. The CDR3 length is 13 residues. Germline V gene data show CDR1 as SGHDN and CDR2 as FVKESK. Trimming cost V 2 bases and J 8 bases, with 12 bases left between them. As DNA, the CDR3 is TGTGCCAGCAGCCAATACGTAACAGGGGAAGCTTTCTTT. It codes for CASSQYVTGEAFF. Full variable domain (missing parts from reference TRBV14 and TRBJ1-1): EAGVTQFPSHSVIEKGQTVTLRCDPISGHDNLYWYRRVMGKEIKFLLHFVKESKQDESGMPNNRFLAERTGGTYSTLKVQPAELEDSGVYFCASSQYVTGEAFFGQGTRLTVV.

This clone has only one observation. J is TRBJ2-3 and V is TRBV6-2 or TRBV6-3, with 8 positions matching TRBD2. CDR1 MNHEY and CDR2 SVGEGT come from the germline V gene. The CDR3 spans 17 residues. J was trimmed by 3 bases and V by 5 bases; bases with no gene match: 13. The CDR3 reads CASSPGTRGSWTDTQYF. The CDR3 DNA reads TGTGCCAGCAGTCCCGGGACTAGGGGAAGTTGGACAGATACGCAGTATTTT.

The rearrangement uses TRBV7-9 and TRBJ2-5; possible D gene TRBD2, 5 bases. Germline V gives CDR1 SEHNR, CDR2 FQNEAQ (reference sequence). The CDR3 extends over 13 amino acids. V lost 3 bases and J lost 10, with 15 bases in between. CDR3 sequence: CASSFISLEGQYF. CDR3 sequence (DNA): TGTGCCAGCAGCTTTATCAGCCTCGAGGGCCAGTACTTC.

V and J are TRBV6-5 and TRBJ2-2; D is ambiguous. The CDR3 consists of 13 residues. V lost 5 bases, J lost 2 bases, and 6 bases lay in between. From germline, CDR1 is MNHEY and CDR2 SVGAGI. The chain's CDR3 is CASSLKNTGELFF. CDR3 DNA sequence: TGTGCCAGCAGTCTAAAAAACACCGGGGAGCTGTTTTTT.

The chain has TRBV5-8 and TRBJ1-1, with TRBD1 identical over 11 bases. The junction had 9 bases not matched to a gene; V was cut back by 5 bases and J by 6 bases. The CDR3 is made up of 15 amino acids. Looked up from germline, CDR1 is SGHTS and CDR2 is YDEGEE. Written as DNA, the CDR3 is TGTGCCAGCAGTTACAGGACAGGGGGCCTTCCTGAAGCTTTCTTT. Amino acids: CASSYRTGGLPEAFF.

The J gene is TRBJ1-2, the V gene TRBV18; a weak D match, TRBD1 (6 bases). From germline, CDR1 is KGHSH and CDR2 LQKENI. Trimming took 3 bases from V and 0 from J, leaving 11 bases between them. The CDR3 totals 15 residues. The CDR3 sequence: CASSPRTASNYGYTF. The CDR3 nucleotides are TGTGCCAGCTCACCCCGGACAGCCTCTAACTATGGCTACACCTTC.

The chain combines TRBV9 with TRBJ1-6; D is unresolved. V was trimmed by 0 bases and J by 10 bases, leaving 11 bases between them. Germline CDR1 reads SGDLS; CDR2 reads YYNGEE. This CDR3 has 14 residues. The CDR3 DNA is TGTGCCAGCAGCGTAGGTTCTGTCGGGTCACCCCTCCACTTT. Translating gives CASSVGSVGSPLHF.

The rearrangement links TRBV20-1 to TRBJ2-1; a weak D match, TRBD2 (6 bases). CDR1 is DFQATT and CDR2 is SNEGSKA in the germline V gene (reference sequence). CDR3 length: 14 amino acids. V was trimmed by 3 bases and J by 9 bases, leaving 18 bases between them. The CDR3 loop is CSASQGLSLGEQFF. The CDR3 bases are TGCAGTGCTAGTCAAGGACTAAGTTTGGGTGAGCAGTTCTTC.

This clone was seen a handful of times. The rearrangement uses TRBV11-2 and TRBJ2-7; TRBD2 aligns across 8 bases. This CDR3 contains 16 residues. CDR1 SGHAT and CDR2 FQNNGV come from the germline V gene. The J segment lost 4 bases and the V segment lost 5 bases, leaving 13 bases of the junction unmatched. The CDR3 DNA is TGTGCCAGCAGCCGGGGGGGAGGGCAAGAGGTGTACGAGCAGTACTTC. This sequence encodes CASSRGGGQEVYEQYF.

This clone was counted only a few times. This chain uses TRBV6-1 with TRBJ2-7; TRBD2 aligns across 10 bases. Germline CDR1 MNHNS, CDR2 SASEGT. After removal of 3 bases from V and 3 bases from J, the junction contained 2 bases not matched to a gene. This CDR3 comprises 14 residues. The CDR3 region has the DNA TGTGCCAGCAGTGACGGACTAGCGGACTACGAGCAGTACTTC. As protein: CASSDGLADYEQYF.

The chain employs TRBV7-2 and TRBJ1-2, with 10 bases that match TRBD1. The CDR3 runs to 16 residues. The V segment lost 1 base and the J segment 7 bases; nucleotides outside the gene matches: 9. Germline-derived CDR1 and CDR2 are SGHTA and FQGNSA. CDR3 nucleotide sequence: TGTGCCAGCAGCTTAGAACCCATGACAGGGGGCGGTGGCTACACCTTC. It encodes CASSLEPMTGGGGYTF. The whole variable domain, filled in from reference TRBV7-2 and TRBJ1-2, reads GAGVSQSPSNKVTEKGKDVELRCDPISGHTALYWYRQSLGQGLEFLIYFQGNSAPDKSGLPSDRFSAERTGGSVSTLTIQRTQQEDSAVYLCASSLEPMTGGGGYTFGSGTRLTVV.

The CDR3 DNA reads TGCGCCAGCAGTGAGTCAGGTGAAGCGGGGCCTGCACGAGATACGCAGTATTTT. Translating gives CASSESGEAGPARDTQYF. V gene TRBV10-1 combines with J gene TRBJ2-3; 7 bases fit TRBD2. V shed 0 bases, J shed 5 bases, and the junction held 14 bases outside the gene matches. The V gene's germline CDR1 is WNHNN and CDR2 SYGVQD (reference sequence). The CDR3 consists of 18 residues.

The rearrangement links TRBV5-1 to TRBJ1-3; D unresolved. V lost 0 bases, J lost 4 bases, and 8 bases lay in between. CDR1 is SGHRS, CDR2 YFSETQ, per germline. CDR3 length equals 14 residues. This CDR3 reads CASSLGLAGNTIYF. For the CDR3, the DNA is TGCGCCAGCAGCTTGGGTTTGGCCGGAAACACCATATATTTT.

The chain uses TRBV7-2 and TRBJ2-5; 9 nucleotides line up with TRBD2. Germline CDR1 SGHTA, CDR2 FQGNSA. The junction had 16 bases not matched to a gene; V was cut back by 6 bases and J by 5 bases. The CDR3 runs to 17 residues. CDR3 sequence reads: CASSSAPGGGALETQYF. The CDR3 bases are TGTGCCAGCAGTTCCGCCCCCGGCGGGGGGGCCTTGGAGACCCAGTACTTC.

This chain joins TRBV5-1 and TRBJ2-1; 13 bases are shared with TRBD2. The V gene's germline CDR1 is SGHRS and CDR2 YFSETQ. The length of the CDR3 is 17 residues. Unmatched junction bases numbered 7, after V lost 0 bases and J lost 7 bases. CDR3 sequence: CASSLDWTSGRGNEQFF. DNA of the CDR3: TGCGCCAGCAGCTTGGATTGGACTAGCGGGAGAGGGAATGAGCAGTTCTTC.

Here the CDR3 reads CASSLVSENYGYTF. DNA of the CDR3: TGTGCCAGCAGCTTGGTTTCGGAGAACTATGGCTACACCTTC. This chain joins TRBV5-5 and TRBJ1-2; D uncertain. The V end was cut by 0 bases, the J end by 2 bases, with 8 bases between. This CDR3 has 14 residues. In germline, CDR1 is SGHKS, CDR2 YYEKEE (reference sequence).